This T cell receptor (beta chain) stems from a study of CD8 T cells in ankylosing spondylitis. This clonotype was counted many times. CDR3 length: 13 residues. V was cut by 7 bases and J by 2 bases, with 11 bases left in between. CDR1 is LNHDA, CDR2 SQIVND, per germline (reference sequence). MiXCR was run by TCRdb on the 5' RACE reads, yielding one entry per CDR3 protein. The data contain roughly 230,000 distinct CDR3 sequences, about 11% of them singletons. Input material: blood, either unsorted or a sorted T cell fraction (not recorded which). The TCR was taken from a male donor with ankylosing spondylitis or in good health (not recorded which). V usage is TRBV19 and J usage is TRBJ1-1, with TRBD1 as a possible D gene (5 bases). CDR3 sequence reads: CASKGWGNTEAFF. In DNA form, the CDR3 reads TGTGCCAGTAAGGGGTGGGGAAACACTGAAGCTTTCTTT.